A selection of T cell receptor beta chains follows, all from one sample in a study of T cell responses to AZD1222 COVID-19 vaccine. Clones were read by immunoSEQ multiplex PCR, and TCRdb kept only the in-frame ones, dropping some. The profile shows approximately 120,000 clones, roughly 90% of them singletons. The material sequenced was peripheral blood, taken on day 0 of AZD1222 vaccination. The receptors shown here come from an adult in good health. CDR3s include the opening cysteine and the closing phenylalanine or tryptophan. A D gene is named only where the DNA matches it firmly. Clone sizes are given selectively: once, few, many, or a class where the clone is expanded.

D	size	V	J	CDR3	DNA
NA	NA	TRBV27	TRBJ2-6	CASSWGGGANVLTF	TGTGCCAGCAGTTGGGGTGGTGGGGCCAACGTCCTGACTTTC
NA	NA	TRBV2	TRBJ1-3	CASRPRTAGNTIYF	TGTGCCAGCAGACCCCGGACAGCTGGAAACACCATATATTTT
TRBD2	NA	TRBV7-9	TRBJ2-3	CASSHTGLAGGPTDTQYF	TGTGCCAGCAGCCATACGGGACTAGCGGGAGGGCCGACAGATACGCAGTATTTT
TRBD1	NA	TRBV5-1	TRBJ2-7	CASSLGWDRVTYEQYF	TGCGCCAGCAGCTTGGGTTGGGACAGGGTGACCTACGAGCAGTACTTC
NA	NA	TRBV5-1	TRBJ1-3	CASSSTMSGNTIYF	TGCGCCAGCAGCTCCACGATGTCTGGAAACACCATATATTTT
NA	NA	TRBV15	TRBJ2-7	CATSRGLGAYEQYF	TGTGCCACCAGCAGGGGGTTAGGGGCCTACGAGCAGTACTTC
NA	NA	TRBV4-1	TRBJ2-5	CASSQTGGGMETQYF	TGCGCCAGCAGCCAGACCGGTGGAGGGATGGAGACCCAGTACTTC
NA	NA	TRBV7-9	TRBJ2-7	CASSHRDANSYEQYF	TGTGCCAGCAGCCACCGGGACGCCAACTCCTACGAGCAGTACTTC
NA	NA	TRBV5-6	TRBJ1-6	CASSSGADSPLHF	TGTGCCAGCAGCTCGGGGGCGGATTCACCCCTCCACTTT
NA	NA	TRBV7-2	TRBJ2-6	CASSPLGQSGGANVLTF	TGTGCCAGCAGCCCTCTAGGACAGTCGGGTGGGGCCAACGTCCTGACTTTC
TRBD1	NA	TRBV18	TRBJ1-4	CASSPPTGRTNEKLFF	TGTGCCAGCTCACCACCGACAGGGAGGACTAATGAAAAACTGTTTTTT
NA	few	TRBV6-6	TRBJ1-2	CASTPGVNYGYTF	TGTGCCAGCACCCCAGGGGTAAACTATGGCTACACCTTC
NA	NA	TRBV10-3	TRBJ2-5	CAIRDLASETQYF	TGTGCCATCCGGGATCTAGCATCGGAGACCCAGTACTTC
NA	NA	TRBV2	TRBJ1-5	CASSEGGLRNQPQHF	TGTGCCAGCAGTGAAGGGGGACTGAGAAATCAGCCCCAGCATTTT
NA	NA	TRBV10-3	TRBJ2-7	CASAEGYEQYF	TGTGCCTCGGCGGAGGGATACGAGCAGTACTTC
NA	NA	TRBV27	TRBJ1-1	CASSFGGRGKSEAFF	TGTGCCAGCAGTTTCGGGGGGCGGGGGAAGTCTGAAGCTTTCTTT
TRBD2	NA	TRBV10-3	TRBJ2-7	CAIRTGLAGYEQYF	TGTGCCATCAGGACGGGACTAGCGGGGTACGAGCAGTACTTC
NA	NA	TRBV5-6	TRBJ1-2	CASGPGVGRGYTF	TGTGCCAGCGGCCCCGGGGTTGGGAGGGGCTACACCTTC
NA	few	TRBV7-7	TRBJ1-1	CASSLSDNTEAFF	TGTGCCAGCAGCTTATCAGATAACACTGAAGCTTTCTTT
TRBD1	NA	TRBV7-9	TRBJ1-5	CASSLETGGRNQPQHF	TGTGCCAGCAGCTTAGAAACAGGGGGCCGCAATCAGCCCCAGCATTTT
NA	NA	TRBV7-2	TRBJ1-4	CASSVQGANEKLFF	TGTGCCAGCAGCGTACAGGGAGCTAATGAAAAACTGTTTTTT
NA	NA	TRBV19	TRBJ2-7	CASRPRTATYEQYF	TGTGCCAGTAGACCCCGGACAGCAACCTACGAGCAGTACTTC
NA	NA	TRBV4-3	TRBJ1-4	CASSQDTAQDPEKLFF	TGCGCCAGCAGCCAAGATACCGCCCAGGACCCCGAAAAACTGTTTTTT
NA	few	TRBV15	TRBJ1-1	CATSRARGSNTEAFF	TGTGCCACCAGCAGGGCACGGGGTTCGAACACTGAAGCTTTCTTT
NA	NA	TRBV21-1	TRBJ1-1	CASSKLSGLDTEAFF	TGTGCCAGCAGCAAGCTTTCAGGGCTGGACACTGAAGCTTTCTTT
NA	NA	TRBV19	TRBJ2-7	CASSIPTIGSTGEQYF	TGTGCCAGTAGTATCCCCACCATAGGTAGTACAGGCGAGCAGTACTTC
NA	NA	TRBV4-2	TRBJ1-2	CASSQEPGDGYTF	TGTGCCAGCAGCCAAGAGCCAGGGGACGGCTACACCTTC
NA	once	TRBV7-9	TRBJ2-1	CASHARRSSYNEQFF	TGTGCCAGCCATGCGCGGAGGAGCTCCTACAATGAGCAGTTCTTC
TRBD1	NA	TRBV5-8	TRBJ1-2	CASSLIGTGVGYTF	TGTGCCAGCAGCTTGATTGGGACAGGGGTGGGCTACACCTTC
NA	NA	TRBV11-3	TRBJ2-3	CASSLHTDTQYF	TGTGCCAGCAGCTTACACACAGATACGCAGTATTTT
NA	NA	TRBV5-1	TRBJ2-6	CASNREPTGSGANVLTF	TGCGCCAGCAACCGAGAACCAACGGGATCTGGGGCCAACGTCCTGACTTTC
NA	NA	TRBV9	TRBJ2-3	CASSGSGRTDTQYF	TGTGCCAGCAGCGGTAGCGGACGCACAGATACGCAGTATTTT
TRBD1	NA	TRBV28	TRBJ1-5	CASRPGGSNQPQHF	TGTGCCAGCAGGCCAGGGGGCAGCAATCAGCCCCAGCATTTT
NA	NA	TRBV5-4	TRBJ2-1	CASSRDFRDNEQFF	TGTGCCAGCAGCCGGGACTTCCGCGACAATGAGCAGTTCTTC
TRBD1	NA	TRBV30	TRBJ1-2	CAWTTGGYGYTF	TGTGCCTGGACGACAGGGGGGTATGGCTACACCTTC
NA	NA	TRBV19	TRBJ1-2	CASSMGFSYGYTF	TGTGCCAGTAGTATGGGTTTTAGCTATGGCTACACCTTC
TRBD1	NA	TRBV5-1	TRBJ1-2	CASSLGTGGYTF	TGCGCCAGCAGCTTGGGGACAGGGGGCTACACCTTC
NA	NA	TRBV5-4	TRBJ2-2	CASSSHPRENTGELFF	TGTGCCAGCAGCTCCCATCCCCGGGAAAACACCGGGGAGCTGTTTTTT
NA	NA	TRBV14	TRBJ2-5	CASSQAGAGETQYF	TGTGCCAGCAGCCAAGCGGGGGCGGGAGAGACCCAGTACTTC
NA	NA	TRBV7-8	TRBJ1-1	CASSLGVMNTEAFF	TGTGCCAGCAGCTTAGGAGTAATGAACACTGAAGCTTTCTTT
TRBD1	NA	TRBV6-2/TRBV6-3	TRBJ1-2	CASSSWDRGYGYTF	TGTGCCAGCAGTTCCTGGGACAGAGGCTATGGCTACACCTTC
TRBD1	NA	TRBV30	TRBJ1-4	CAWSVRGTNEKLFF	TGTGCCTGGAGTGTCAGGGGGACTAATGAAAAACTGTTTTTT
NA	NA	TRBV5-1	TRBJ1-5	CASSLAGVSNQPQHF	TGCGCCAGCAGCTTGGCAGGGGTAAGCAATCAGCCCCAGCATTTT
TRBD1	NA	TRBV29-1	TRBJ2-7	CSVGTGGEQYF	TGCAGCGTTGGAACAGGGGGTGAGCAGTACTTC
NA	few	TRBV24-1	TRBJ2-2	CATSDDITGELFF	TGTGCCACCAGTGATGACATAACAGGGGAGCTGTTTTTT
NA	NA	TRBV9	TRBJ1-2	CASSLRDDGPYGYTF	TGTGCCAGCAGCCTACGGGACGACGGGCCCTATGGCTACACCTTC
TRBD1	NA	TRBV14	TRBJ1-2	CASSRDRNYGYTF	TGTGCCAGCAGCCGGGACAGAAACTATGGCTACACCTTC
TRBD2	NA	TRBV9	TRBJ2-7	CASSVGSSGRVEQYF	TGTGCCAGCAGCGTAGGGTCTAGCGGGAGGGTCGAGCAGTACTTC
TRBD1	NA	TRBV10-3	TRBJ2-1	CAIKPGQGVPPSSYNEQFF	TGTGCCATCAAGCCGGGACAGGGGGTCCCGCCTAGCTCCTACAATGAGCAGTTCTTC
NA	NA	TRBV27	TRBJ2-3	CASSSPAAESSTDTQYF	TGTGCCAGCAGTTCGCCTGCTGCAGAGTCTAGCACAGATACGCAGTATTTT
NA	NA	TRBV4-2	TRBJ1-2	CASSQARDRYTF	TGTGCCAGCAGCCAAGCCAGGGATCGCTACACCTTC
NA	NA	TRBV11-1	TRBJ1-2	CASSLNQGHNYGYTF	TGTGCCAGCAGCTTAAATCAAGGACACAACTATGGCTACACCTTC